This is a list of T cell receptor beta chains from one sample in a study of T cells in severe cutaneous drug reactions. TCRdb re-called the multiplex PCR reads; every CDR3 protein appears as one record, without DNA. The data show about 1,400 distinct CDR3 sequences, and the top ten clones hold 46%. Sequenced input: cells from a skin blister. These receptors all stem from a human donor with a severe cutaneous adverse drug reaction. Both conserved end residues are part of each CDR3. Fields, in order: clone size, J gene, V gene, CDR3 protein. Not every row has a clone size; where given, it reads once, few, many or a size class.

large | TRBJ2-7 | TRBV6-2/TRBV6-3 | CASRKTGTGAWEQYF
NA | TRBJ1-1 | TRBV9 | CASSVGGREAFF
medium-sized | TRBJ2-5 | TRBV11-2 | CASSLNGLEPETQYF
medium-sized | TRBJ1-6 | TRBV6-1 | CASSWDRGNSPLHF
medium-sized | TRBJ2-1 | TRBV12-3/TRBV12-4 | CASRIGSQSSYNEQFF
medium-sized | TRBJ2-3 | TRBV7-2 | CASSKLVMTDTQYF
medium-sized | TRBJ1-2 | TRBV28 | CASSFRGDYGYTF
NA | TRBJ2-4 | TRBV20-1 | CSASGASLAKNIQYF
NA | TRBJ1-1 | TRBV20-1 | CSARDQPILSTEAFF
NA | TRBJ2-7 | TRBV7-6 | CASSLAMEYEQYF
medium-sized | TRBJ2-3 | TRBV4-2 | CASSQDLASGGRSTDTQYF
medium-sized | TRBJ2-5 | TRBV25-1 | CASSEFGTGRETQYF
medium-sized | TRBJ2-1 | TRBV14 | CASSQRASSVEQFF
medium-sized | TRBJ1-2 | TRBV7-2 | CASSLQGYGYTF
medium-sized | TRBJ2-6 | TRBV6-5 | CASSYDNSGANVLTF
hyperexpanded | TRBJ2-5 | TRBV15 | CATSRWGGETQYF
medium-sized | TRBJ1-1 | TRBV14 | CASSQVTTEAFF
NA | TRBJ2-3 | TRBV29-1 | CSVEDWPHDTQYF